The 2 T cell receptor beta chains below come from one sample, sequenced in a study of CD8 T cells in ankylosing spondylitis (dated by TCRdb to the late 2010s). The paper as a whole reports these results and caveats: A TCR beta motif of about eight highly homologous amino acid variants appeared characteristic of blood from ankylosing spondylitis patients.

Receptor amplification or capture employed 5' RACE. The sample was run on an Illumina HiSeq 2500. Clones were called with MiXCR by TCRdb after fastp trimmed the public reads at Q25, and only in-frame beta chains were retained. Every CDR3 protein is listed once, alongside the most common genes and DNA of its rows. The sample has over 400,000 distinct CDR3 sequences on record, 25% to 30% of them singletons. The ten largest clonotypes hold 0.89% of the sample. These receptors are not linked to any known antigen. The sample was blood, either unsorted or a sorted T cell fraction (not recorded which). Receptor source: a male donor with ankylosing spondylitis.

This clonotype occurred a few times. V is TRBV5-1 and J is TRBJ1-4; 9 nucleotides agree with TRBD1. V lost 4 bases to trimming and J lost 8 bases; unmatched junction nucleotides: 9. Germline-derived CDR1 and CDR2 are SGHRS and YFSETQ. The CDR3 runs 15 residues. DNA of the CDR3: TGCGCCAGCAGCCCGGGGGACAGGGTGAACGAAAAACTGTTTTTT. It encodes CASSPGDRVNEKLFF.

The rearrangement uses TRBV12-3 or TRBV12-4 and TRBJ2-3; 9 bases map to TRBD1. V gave up 3 bases and J gave up 2 bases; unmatched junction bases: 6. The CDR3 covers 16 residues. The CDR3 DNA reads as TGTGCCAGCAGTTTCAAGGGACAGGGACCCACAGATACGCAGTATTTT. Its protein product is CASSFKGQGPTDTQYF.